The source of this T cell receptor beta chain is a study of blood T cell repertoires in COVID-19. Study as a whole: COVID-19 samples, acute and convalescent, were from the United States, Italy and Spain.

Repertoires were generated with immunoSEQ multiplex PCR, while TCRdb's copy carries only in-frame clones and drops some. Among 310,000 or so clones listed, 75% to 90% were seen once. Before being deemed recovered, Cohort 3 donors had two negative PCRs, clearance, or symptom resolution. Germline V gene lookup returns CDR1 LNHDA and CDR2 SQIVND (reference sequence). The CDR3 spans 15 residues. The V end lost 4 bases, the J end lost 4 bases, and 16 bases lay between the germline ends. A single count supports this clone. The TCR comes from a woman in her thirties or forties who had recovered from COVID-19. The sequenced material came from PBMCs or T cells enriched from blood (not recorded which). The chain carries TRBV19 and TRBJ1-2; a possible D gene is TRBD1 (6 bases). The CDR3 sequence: CASSTSYRDGYGYTF. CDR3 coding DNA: TGTGCCAGTAGTACTTCGTACAGGGATGGCTATGGCTACACCTTC.